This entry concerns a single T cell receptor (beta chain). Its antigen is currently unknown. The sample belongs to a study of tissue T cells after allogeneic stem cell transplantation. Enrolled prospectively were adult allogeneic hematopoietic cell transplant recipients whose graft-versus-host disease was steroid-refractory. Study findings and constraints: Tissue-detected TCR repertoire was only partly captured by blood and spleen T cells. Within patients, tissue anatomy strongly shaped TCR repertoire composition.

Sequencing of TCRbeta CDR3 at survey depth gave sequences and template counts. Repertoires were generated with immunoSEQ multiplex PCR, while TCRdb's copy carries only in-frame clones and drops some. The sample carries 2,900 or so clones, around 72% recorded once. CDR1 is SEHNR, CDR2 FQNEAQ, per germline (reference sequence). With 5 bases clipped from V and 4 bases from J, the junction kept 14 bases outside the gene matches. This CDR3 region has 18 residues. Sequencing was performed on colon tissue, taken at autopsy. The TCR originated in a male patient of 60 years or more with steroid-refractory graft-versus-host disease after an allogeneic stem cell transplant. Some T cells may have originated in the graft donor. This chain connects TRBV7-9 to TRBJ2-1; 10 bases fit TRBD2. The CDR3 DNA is TGTGCCAGCAGCCCCGGGGGGGCTAGCGGGGGCCTGTACAATGAGCAGTTCTTC. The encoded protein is CASSPGGASGGLYNEQFF. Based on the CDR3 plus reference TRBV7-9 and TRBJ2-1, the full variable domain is DTGVSQNPRHKITKRGQNVTFRCDPISEHNRLYWYRQTLGQGPEFLTYFQNEAQLEKSRLLSDRFSAERPKGSFSTLEIQRTEQGDSAMYLCASSPGGASGGLYNEQFFGPGTRLTVL.